This T cell receptor beta chain was captured in a study of technical replicates of blood from a few donors. Assay: immunoSEQ multiplex PCR; the TCRdb copy retains only in-frame clones and omits some. The sample consists of 40,000 to 60,000 clones, 90% to 95% of them appearing once. Sequenced material: PBMCs. This TCR was sampled from a human donor in good health. Some clones in this sample may be carry-over from other donors' samples.

Written as DNA, the CDR3 is TGTGCCAGCAGCTTGGGAGCTCATATCAGGGGTGACGGGGAGCTGTTTTTT. Encoded protein: CASSLGAHIRGDGELFF. The rearrangement joins TRBV5-8 to TRBJ2-2; D may be TRBD1 (6 bases). The CDR3 contains 17 residues. Germline V gene data show CDR1 as SGHTS and CDR2 as YDEGEE. The germline V and J ends were trimmed by 0 bases and 7 bases, with 19 bases remaining between them. The whole variable domain, remainder taken from reference TRBV5-8 and TRBJ2-2, is EAGVTQSPTHLIKTRGQQATLRCSPISGHTSVYWYQQALGLGLQFLLWYDEGEERNRGNFPPRFSGRQFPNYSSELNVNALELEDSALYLCASSLGAHIRGDGELFFGEGSRLTVL.